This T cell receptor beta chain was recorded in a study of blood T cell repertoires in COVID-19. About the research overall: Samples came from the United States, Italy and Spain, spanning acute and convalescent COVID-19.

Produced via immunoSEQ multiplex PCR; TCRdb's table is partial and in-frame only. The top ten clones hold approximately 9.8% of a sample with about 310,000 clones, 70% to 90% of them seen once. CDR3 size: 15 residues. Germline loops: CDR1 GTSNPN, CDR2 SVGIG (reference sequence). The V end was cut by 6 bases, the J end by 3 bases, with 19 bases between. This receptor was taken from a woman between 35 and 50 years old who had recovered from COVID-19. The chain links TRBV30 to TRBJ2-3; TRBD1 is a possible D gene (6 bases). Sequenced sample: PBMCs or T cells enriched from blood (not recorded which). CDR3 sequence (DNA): TGTGCCTGCCTATTTAGGGGGAAAGGGACAGATACGCAGTATTTT. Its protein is CACLFRGKGTDTQYF.